One and the same sample provided the 4 T cell receptor beta chains below, sequenced in a study of T cell responses to AZD1222 COVID-19 vaccine. The assay was immunoSEQ multiplex PCR, and TCRdb's table has in-frame clones only and misses some. The table has about 170,000 clones, approximately 91% seen once. The input for sequencing was peripheral blood, taken on day 0 of AZD1222 vaccination. The receptors stem from an adult in good health.

The CDR3 here is CASSDNLLAFF. The DNA for the CDR3 is TGTGCCAGCAGTGATAACCTTCTTGCTTTCTTT. This chain joins TRBV6-1 and TRBJ1-1; D is unclear. The V and J ends lost 3 bases and 11 bases respectively, with 10 bases between them. The CDR3 loop spans 11 amino acids. The germline CDR1 and CDR2 sequences are MNHNS and SASEGT.

The chain joins TRBV18 to TRBJ1-5; 8 bases line up with TRBD1. In germline, CDR1 is KGHSH, CDR2 LQKENI. This CDR3 contains 13 residues. The V gene end was trimmed by 3 bases and the J gene end by 7 bases; junction bases not matched to a gene: 2. CDR3 sequence reads: CASSPGQEQPQHF. CDR3 DNA: TGTGCCAGCTCACCGGGACAGGAGCAGCCCCAGCATTTT.

The V gene is TRBV28, the J gene TRBJ2-7, with TRBD2 identical over 7 bases. Per germline, CDR1 MDHEN and CDR2 SYDVKM. V shed 11 bases, J shed 3 bases, and the junction held 16 bases outside the gene matches. This CDR3 has 15 residues. CDR3 DNA sequence: TGTGCCTGGGGAGGGAGGGCCTCCTCCTACTACGAGCAGTACTTC. Encoded protein: CAWGGRASSYYEQYF.

This clone was seen a few times. The genes are TRBV19 and TRBJ1-5; D possibly corresponds to TRBD1 (6 bases). CDR1 and CDR2 from the germline V gene are LNHDA and SQIVND (reference sequence). The CDR3 sequence is 14 residues long. Trimming removed 7 bases from V and 2 bases from J, with 12 bases in between. The CDR3 nucleotides are TGTGCCAGTACCCAGAGGGGGGGCAATCAGCCCCAGCATTTT. Its translation is CASTQRGGNQPQHF.